The 27 T cell receptor beta chains presented below share a single source sample, sequenced in a study of blood T cell repertoires in COVID-19. This table comes from immunoSEQ multiplex PCR, and its TCRdb copy is limited to in-frame clones, with some not included. The data show about 180,000 clones, roughly four fifths seen once. Material for sequencing was peripheral blood. These receptors all stem from a human donor in a cohort sampled during active COVID-19.

The chain links TRBV5-1 to TRBJ2-7; D is unresolved. Germline CDR1 reads SGHRS; CDR2 reads YFSETQ. The CDR3 has 14 amino acids. Trimming took off 4 bases at V and 0 bases at J, with 11 bases between the two ends. The CDR3 loop is CASSVTDLSYEQYF. Written as DNA, the CDR3 is TGCGCCAGCAGCGTGACTGATCTCTCCTACGAGCAGTACTTC.

J is TRBJ1-3 and V is TRBV9, with 7 bases aligning to TRBD1. CDR3 length: 15 amino acids. Looked up from germline, CDR1 is SGDLS and CDR2 is YYNGEE. V gave up 4 bases and J gave up 2 bases; unmatched junction bases: 6. The CDR3 loop is CASSPDGTAGNTIYF. The CDR3 DNA reads as TGTGCCAGCAGCCCCGATGGGACAGCTGGAAACACCATATATTTT.

This chain uses TRBV18 with TRBJ1-3; no clear D gene. V was cut by 1 base and J by 2 bases, with 15 bases left in between. Germline CDR1 and CDR2: KGHSH and LQKENI. The CDR3 is 17 residues long. CDR3 coding DNA: TGTGCCAGCTCACCACAGGAAGCACATAGCGCTGGAAACACCATATATTTT. Protein sequence: CASSPQEAHSAGNTIYF.

The chain recombines TRBV7-8 with TRBJ2-5; 12 nucleotides match TRBD2. This CDR3 is 17 amino acids long. The V and J ends lost 1 base and 4 bases, in that order; junction bases with no gene match: 7. Germline lookup yields CDR1 SGHVS and CDR2 FQNEAQ. The CDR3 sequence is CASSLGLAGGPRETQYF. DNA of the CDR3: TGTGCCAGCAGCTTAGGGCTAGCGGGAGGGCCCAGAGAGACCCAGTACTTC.

The V call is TRBV15, the J call TRBJ1-5, with a possible D match to TRBD1 (6 bases). The CDR3 is made up of 15 amino acids. Trimming took 0 bases from V and 7 from J, leaving 13 bases between them. Germline-derived CDR1 and CDR2 are LNHNV and YYDKDF (reference sequence). CDR3 nucleotide sequence: TGTGCCACCAGCAGAGATGTACAGGGTTGGCAGCCCCAGCATTTT. This encodes CATSRDVQGWQPQHF.

The chain links TRBV7-2 to TRBJ2-7, with 9 bases matching TRBD1. The CDR3 covers 14 residues. Germline assignment: CDR1 SGHTA and CDR2 FQGNSA. V was pared by 5 bases and J by 7 bases, with 9 bases of the junction left unmatched. The CDR3 DNA sequence: TGTGCCAGCAGCCCCGGGACAGGGAGGAGGGAGCAGTACTTC. Its translation is CASSPGTGRREQYF.

This chain joins TRBV6-2 or TRBV6-3 and TRBJ2-7, with 9 bases identical to TRBD2. V gave up 2 bases and J gave up 3 bases; unmatched junction bases: 2. The CDR3 covers 14 residues. Germline V gene data show CDR1 as MNHEY and CDR2 as SVGEGT. CDR3 loop: CASSYGGRGYEQYF. The CDR3, as DNA: TGTGCCAGCAGTTACGGCGGGAGGGGCTACGAGCAGTACTTC.

The chain links TRBV7-3 to TRBJ2-7; 9 nucleotides agree with TRBD1. The V gene end was trimmed by 5 bases and the J gene end by 6 bases; junction bases not matched to a gene: 8. This CDR3 has 14 amino acids. Germline V gene sequence: CDR1 SGHTA, CDR2 FQGTGA. CDR3 coding DNA: TGTGCCAGCAGCGCATCCGGGACAGGGAGCGAGCAGTACTTC. This translates into CASSASGTGSEQYF.

The V gene is TRBV29-1, the J gene TRBJ2-3; TRBD2 aligns across 7 bases. The J segment lost 2 bases and the V segment lost 4 bases, leaving 6 bases of the junction unmatched. The CDR3 is made up of 14 amino acids. The germline V gene has CDR1 SQVTM and CDR2 ANQGSEA. The CDR3 sequence is CSVGWGGLTDTQYF. CDR3 DNA: TGCAGCGTTGGGTGGGGAGGGCTCACAGATACGCAGTATTTT.

The chain employs TRBV28 and TRBJ1-1, with TRBD1 as a possible D gene (5 bases). Per germline, CDR1 MDHEN and CDR2 SYDVKM. Trimming took 5 bases from V and 1 from J, leaving 11 bases between them. The CDR3 length is 14 residues. CDR3 nucleotide sequence: TGTGCCAGCAGTCTCCAGACAGCGAACACTGAAGCTTTCTTT. Translating it yields CASSLQTANTEAFF.

As DNA, the CDR3 is TGTGCCAGCAGTGCCGTAAGAGGGGGCTATGGCTACACCTTC. Its protein product is CASSAVRGGYGYTF. The V call is TRBV7-2, the J call TRBJ1-2; TRBD1 is a possible D gene (6 bases). The CDR3 is 14 residues long. Germline V lookup: CDR1 SGHTA, CDR2 FQGNSA. The V end was cut by 6 bases, the J end by 4 bases, with 15 bases between.

V is TRBV6-6 and J is TRBJ2-1; 10 nucleotides agree with TRBD2. Germline V gives CDR1 MNHNY, CDR2 SVGAGI (reference sequence). CDR3 size: 16 residues. J lost 6 bases, V lost 5 bases, and 10 bases had no gene match. CDR3 DNA: TGTGCCAGCAGTACACAGGCTAGCGGGGGACCCAATGAGCAGTTCTTC. Translated, it gives CASSTQASGGPNEQFF.

This rearrangement joins TRBV6-5 to TRBJ2-7, with 9 bases aligning to TRBD2. The CDR3 sequence is 15 residues long. With V trimmed by 2 bases and J by 2 bases, 4 bases remained unmatched. Germline V gene sequence: CDR1 MNHEY, CDR2 SVGAGI. The CDR3 loop reads CASSYALAGPYEQYF. CDR3 in DNA: TGTGCCAGCAGTTACGCACTAGCGGGCCCCTACGAGCAGTACTTC.

V gene TRBV27 combines with J gene TRBJ1-5; D is unclear. This CDR3 comprises 14 residues. From germline, CDR1 is MNHEY and CDR2 SMNVEV (reference sequence). The germline V and J ends were trimmed by 3 bases and 1 base, with 7 bases remaining between them. CDR3 sequence reads: CASSFSGSNQPQHF. In DNA, the CDR3 is TGTGCCAGCAGTTTTTCGGGGAGCAATCAGCCCCAGCATTTT.

The V call is TRBV24-1, the J call TRBJ2-6, with 7 bases lining up with TRBD2. The ends lost 4 bases at V and 0 bases at J; junction bases unmatched: 5. Germline CDR1 KGHDR, CDR2 SFDVKD. This CDR3 is 17 amino acids long. The CDR3 DNA sequence: TGTGCCACCAGTGACCCCGGGGGGACCTCTGGGGCCAACGTCCTGACTTTC. Translation: CATSDPGGTSGANVLTF.

The chain couples TRBV25-1 to TRBJ1-1; D is unclear. The CDR3 consists of 12 residues. V dropped 4 bases and J dropped 8 bases, with 11 bases sitting between them. Germline V CDR1 and CDR2: MGHDK, SYGVNS. DNA of the CDR3: TGTGCCAGCAGTGGTCTTCGTCAGGAAGCTTTCTTT. It specifies CASSGLRQEAFF.

The chain employs TRBV9 and TRBJ2-6; D gene unclear. Germline V gene lookup returns CDR1 SGDLS and CDR2 YYNGEE. The CDR3 runs 14 residues. The V and J ends lost 1 base and 2 bases respectively, with 4 bases between them. DNA of the CDR3: TGTGCCAGCAGCGTACCTGCTGGGGCCAACGTCCTGACTTTC. It is translated as CASSVPAGANVLTF. The full variable domain, its missing parts supplied by reference TRBV9 and TRBJ2-6, is DSGVTQTPKHLITATGQRVTLRCSPRSGDLSVYWYQQSLDQGLQFLIQYYNGEERAKGNILERFSAQQFPDLHSELNLSSLELGDSALYFCASSVPAGANVLTFGAGSRLTVL.

J is TRBJ1-1 and V is TRBV7-3; 10 bases map to TRBD1. Germline V CDR1 and CDR2: SGHTA, FQGTGA. The V segment lost 1 base and the J segment 5 bases; nucleotides outside the gene matches: 4. The CDR3 has 15 residues. The CDR3 sequence: CASSLNGDRGTEAFF. The CDR3 DNA follows: TGTGCCAGCAGCTTAAATGGGGACAGGGGAACTGAAGCTTTCTTT.

Comment on this clone: This sample also contains other DNA sequences that code for the same CDR3. The chain uses TRBV28 and TRBJ2-6, with a weak D call TRBD1 (6 bases). Between the trimmed V and J ends, which lost 6 bases and 1 base, there was a span of 10 bases. Per germline, CDR1 MDHEN and CDR2 SYDVKM. The CDR3 sequence is 15 residues long. The CDR3, as DNA: TGTGCCAGCAGCCTCACAGGGTCTGGGGCCAACGTCCTGACTTTC. Amino acids: CASSLTGSGANVLTF.

The chain combines TRBV9 with TRBJ2-7, with 11 bases identical to TRBD2. V gave up 3 bases and J gave up 3 bases; unmatched junction bases: 5. Germline CDR1 SGDLS, CDR2 YYNGEE. The CDR3 length is 15 residues. Here the CDR3 reads CASSDGTSGYYEQYF. Written as DNA, the CDR3 is TGTGCCAGCAGCGACGGGACTAGCGGATACTACGAGCAGTACTTC.

V and J are TRBV9 and TRBJ1-2, with a weak D call TRBD1 (6 bases). CDR1 and CDR2 from the germline V gene are SGDLS and YYNGEE. Trimming shortened V by 0 bases and J by 6 bases, and 15 bases separated the two germline ends. The CDR3 runs to 15 residues. The CDR3 DNA follows: TGTGCCAGCAGCGTAGCTCTGAAGGGGGTCGATGGCTACACCTTC. Translating gives CASSVALKGVDGYTF.

The chain employs TRBV18 and TRBJ1-4; 10 nucleotides line up with TRBD1. Germline V gives CDR1 KGHSH, CDR2 LQKENI. The trim removed 3 bases at V and 4 bases at J, leaving 11 bases unmatched. This CDR3 comprises 18 residues. The CDR3 spells CASSPYQGQGRFNEKLFF. In DNA form, the CDR3 reads TGTGCCAGCTCACCCTATCAGGGACAGGGGCGCTTTAATGAAAAACTGTTTTTT. The complete variable domain, with remaining parts taken from reference TRBV18 and TRBJ1-4, reads NAGVMQNPRHLVRRRGQEARLRCSPMKGHSHVYWYRQLPEEGLKFMVYLQKENIIDESGMPKERFSAEFPKEGPSILRIQQVVRGDSAAYFCASSPYQGQGRFNEKLFFGSGTQLSVL.

The rearrangement uses TRBV19 and TRBJ2-2, with 7 bases identical to TRBD1. After removal of 5 bases from V and 5 bases from J, the junction contained 8 bases not matched to a gene. The CDR3 runs 15 residues. CDR1 and CDR2 (germline): LNHDA, SQIVND (reference sequence). The CDR3 region has the DNA TGTGCCAGTAGTTCCAGACAGGGCGGGACCGGGGAGCTGTTTTTT. It translates to CASSSRQGGTGELFF.

The chain recombines TRBV28 with TRBJ2-7; a weak D match, TRBD2 (6 bases). There are 12 residues in the CDR3. Germline CDR1 and CDR2: MDHEN and SYDVKM. V was clipped by 4 bases and J by 12 bases, with 16 bases between them. CDR3 loop: CASSSLYRGMYF. The CDR3 DNA is TGTGCCAGCAGTTCATTGTACCGGGGGATGTACTTC.

The chain is built from TRBV7-9 and TRBJ1-6; the match to TRBD1 covers 10 bases. Per the germline V gene, CDR1 is SEHNR and CDR2 is FQNEAQ (reference sequence). Losses at the gene ends were 4 bases for V and 7 bases for J; bases not matched to a gene: 7. The CDR3 is made up of 16 amino acids. CDR3 coding DNA: TGTGCCAGCAGCTCACTTGGACAGGGGGTGAATTCACCCCTCCACTTT. The encoded protein is CASSSLGQGVNSPLHF.

Here the CDR3 DNA reads TGTGCCAGCAGCTCCCAGGGACTAGCGGGAGAACCCGAGCAGTACTTC. Amino acids: CASSSQGLAGEPEQYF. V gene TRBV13 combines with J gene TRBJ2-7, with 14 bases fitting TRBD2. CDR3 size: 16 residues. The germline CDR1 and CDR2 sequences are PRHDT and FYEKMQ (reference sequence). The junction had 8 bases not matched to a gene; V was cut back by 4 bases and J by 6 bases.

CDR3 nucleotide sequence: TGTGCCAGCAGCCAAGAAGCGGATAGCTCCTACGAGCAGTACTTC. It is translated as CASSQEADSSYEQYF. The chain uses TRBV4-2 and TRBJ2-7; possibly TRBD2 for D (5 bases). The CDR3 covers 15 residues. CDR1 is LGHNA and CDR2 is YNFKEQ in the germline V gene. The V gene lost 0 bases and the J gene lost 0 bases, with 9 bases spanning the gap.